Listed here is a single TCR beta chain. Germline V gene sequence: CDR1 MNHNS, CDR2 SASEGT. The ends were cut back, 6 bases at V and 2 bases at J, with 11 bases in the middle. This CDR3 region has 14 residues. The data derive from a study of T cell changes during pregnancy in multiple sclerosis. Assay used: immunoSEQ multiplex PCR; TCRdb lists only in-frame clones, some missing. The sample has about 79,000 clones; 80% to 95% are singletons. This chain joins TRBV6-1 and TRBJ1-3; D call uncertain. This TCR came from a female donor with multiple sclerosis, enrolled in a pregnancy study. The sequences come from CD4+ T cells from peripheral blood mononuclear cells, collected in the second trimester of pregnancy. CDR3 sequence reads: CASRQSGAGNTIYF. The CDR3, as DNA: TGTGCCAGCAGACAGTCGGGAGCTGGAAACACCATATATTTT.